This T cell receptor beta chain was captured in a study of blood T cell repertoires in COVID-19. On the study more broadly: Acute and convalescent COVID-19 specimens originated in the United States, Italy and Spain.

Assay: immunoSEQ multiplex PCR; the TCRdb copy retains only in-frame clones and omits some. The sample records roughly 100,000 clones, less than 85% being singletons. CDR3 length: 12 residues. Trimming took off 0 bases at V and 8 bases at J, with 8 bases between the two ends. The germline gives CDR1 SGHRS, CDR2 YFSETQ. This TCR came from a woman aged 55-75 years with acute or convalescent COVID-19. Sequenced sample: peripheral blood. This chain connects TRBV5-1 to TRBJ1-2; D is unresolved. CDR3 in DNA: TGCGCCAGCAGCTTGGAACTGGAGGGCTACACCTTC. Amino acids: CASSLELEGYTF.